The next 31 T cell receptor beta chains were all read from a single sample in a study of cytomegalovirus exposure and HLA in healthy donors. This PCR relied on a set of 60 Vbeta primers and 13 Jbeta primers. Libraries were prepared by immunoSEQ multiplex PCR; TCRdb keeps only in-frame clonotypes and omits some of them. Its clone listing holds around 140,000 clones. Material: PBMCs. Receptors originate from a woman aged 45-59 years in good health and CMV-seronegative.

The V gene is TRBV28, the J gene TRBJ1-1; D possibly corresponds to TRBD1 (6 bases). Germline values: CDR1 MDHEN, CDR2 SYDVKM. CDR3 length: 15 residues. Trimming stripped 4 bases from V and 5 bases from J, with 17 bases between. Here the CDR3 reads CASSSLSGGRTEAFF. The CDR3 coding sequence is TGTGCCAGCAGTTCCCTATCGGGGGGCCGGACTGAAGCTTTCTTT.

V gene TRBV6-1 combines with J gene TRBJ2-7, with D possibly matching TRBD1 (6 bases). This CDR3 contains 15 residues. Per germline, CDR1 MNHNS and CDR2 SASEGT. V shed 3 bases and J shed 2 bases, with 14 bases lying between them. The chain's CDR3 is CASSDSGTQAYEQYF. The CDR3 DNA sequence: TGTGCCAGCAGTGATTCCGGGACACAAGCCTACGAGCAGTACTTC.

The gene calls are TRBV28 and TRBJ2-7; D might be TRBD2 (7 bases). The V end was cut by 6 bases, the J end by 0 bases, with 15 bases between. This CDR3 spans 15 amino acids. The germline gives CDR1 MDHEN, CDR2 SYDVKM. DNA for the CDR3: TGTGCCAGCAGCTCAGGGGCTAGCGGCTCCTACGAGCAGTACTTC. This sequence encodes CASSSGASGSYEQYF.

The chain combines TRBV5-8 with TRBJ2-3; D may be TRBD2 (5 bases). V lost 1 base, J lost 3 bases, and 18 bases lay in between. This CDR3 comprises 17 residues. Germline lookup yields CDR1 SGHTS and CDR2 YDEGEE. CDR3 residues: CASSLRGNNLGTDTQYF. The DNA for the CDR3 is TGTGCCAGCAGCTTGAGAGGGAACAATCTAGGTACAGATACGCAGTATTTT.

V usage is TRBV28 and J usage is TRBJ2-2; D remains unclear. The CDR3 consists of 14 residues. CDR1 is MDHEN, CDR2 SYDVKM, per germline. DNA for the CDR3: TGTGCTATCCAGCACCGACAAAACACCGGGGAGCTGTTTTTT. Translation gives CAIQHRQNTGELFF. The full variable domain, rest sourced from reference TRBV28 and TRBJ2-2, is DVKVTQSSRYLVKRTGEKVFLECVQDMDHENMFWYRQDPGLGLRLIYFSYDVKMKEKGDIPEGYSVSREKKERFSLILESASTNQTSMYLCAIQHRQNTGELFFGEGSRLTVL.

The gene calls are TRBV7-8 and TRBJ2-5; D is perhaps TRBD2 (5 bases). Per germline, CDR1 SGHVS and CDR2 FQNEAQ. V lost 1 base and J 7 bases, leaving 13 bases between the germline ends. The CDR3 length is 14 residues. The CDR3 region has the DNA TGTGCCAGCAGCTTAGGACGGGCGAGGGCGACCCAGTACTTC. Its translation: CASSLGRARATQYF.

The CDR3 nucleotides read TGTGCCAGCAGCTTAGAGACTTCCTACGAGCAGTACTTC. It encodes CASSLETSYEQYF. The chain carries TRBV7-8 and TRBJ2-7; D unclear. The CDR3 has 13 amino acids. The ends were cut back, 1 base at V and 1 base at J, with 5 bases in the middle. Per the germline V gene, CDR1 is SGHVS and CDR2 is FQNEAQ. The full variable domain, completed using reference TRBV7-8 and TRBJ2-7, is GAGVSQSPRYKVAKRGQDVALRCDPISGHVSLFWYQQALGQGPEFLTYFQNEAQLDKSGLPSDRFFAERPEGSVSTLKIQRTQQEDSAVYLCASSLETSYEQYFGPGTRLTVT.

V gene TRBV6-1 combines with J gene TRBJ1-6; 8 nucleotides agree with TRBD1. This CDR3 region has 14 residues. Germline loops: CDR1 MNHNS, CDR2 SASEGT. V gave up 6 bases and J gave up 6 bases; unmatched junction bases: 4. CDR3 in amino acids: CASRLDRVNSPLHF. CDR3 nucleotides: TGTGCCAGCAGATTGGACAGGGTTAATTCACCCCTCCACTTT.

The rearrangement links TRBV5-1 to TRBJ1-2; 8 nucleotides agree with TRBD1. This CDR3 comprises 16 residues. Trimming cost V 0 bases and J 4 bases; bases outside gene matches: 8. CDR1 and CDR2 from the germline V gene are SGHRS and YFSETQ. The CDR3 region has the DNA TGCGCCAGCAGCTTGGCCGAACAGGGGGGGACCTATGGCTACACCTTC. Its translation: CASSLAEQGGTYGYTF.

The chain recombines TRBV4-1 with TRBJ2-7; tentatively, D is TRBD2 (5 bases). The CDR3 covers 15 residues. Trimming left V 6 bases short and J 5 bases short, with 20 bases between. Germline V gene lookup returns CDR1 MGHRA and CDR2 YSYEKL. CDR3: CASRQNKAVRDEQYF. The CDR3 nucleotides read TGCGCCAGCAGGCAAAACAAGGCGGTGCGGGACGAGCAGTACTTC.

The chain employs TRBV25-1 and TRBJ2-7; D gene ambiguous. Trimming removed 3 bases from V and 0 bases from J, with 3 bases in between. The CDR3 has 12 residues. Germline CDR1 is MGHDK and CDR2 is SYGVNS. For the CDR3, the DNA is TGTGCCAGCAGTGATAGCTCCTACGAGCAGTACTTC. Translation gives CASSDSSYEQYF.

V gene TRBV5-4 combines with J gene TRBJ1-2, with TRBD1 matching over 10 bases. Germline V gene lookup returns CDR1 SGHNT and CDR2 YYREEE (reference sequence). Trimming took 4 bases from V and 3 from J; bases not matched to a gene: 6. This CDR3 spans 15 amino acids. The CDR3 sequence is CASSLRTGGDYGYTF. The CDR3, as DNA: TGTGCCAGCAGCCTCAGGACAGGGGGGGACTATGGCTACACCTTC.

In DNA form, the CDR3 reads TGTGCCTGGAGCGGGGACAGGGTCGGGGGGAGCAATCAGCCCCAGCATTTT. Residues: CAWSGDRVGGSNQPQHF. The gene calls are TRBV30 and TRBJ1-5, with 9 bases fitting TRBD1. The V gene's germline CDR1 is GTSNPN and CDR2 SVGIG (reference sequence). CDR3 length equals 17 residues. Trimming at V came to 3 bases and at J to 1 base, leaving 10 bases not matched to a gene.

The chain has TRBV7-2 and TRBJ2-5; a possible D gene is TRBD1 (5 bases). The DNA end favors TRBJ2-7, so the J call may be wrong. The CDR3 length is 12 residues. From germline, CDR1 is SGHTA and CDR2 FQGNSA. The CDR3 sequence: CASGWGGHEQYF. The CDR3 DNA is TGTGCCAGTGGGTGGGGCGGCCACGAGCAGTACTTC.

The chain carries TRBV5-1 and TRBJ1-4; the D gene is possibly TRBD1 (6 bases). Germline V CDR1 and CDR2: SGHRS, YFSETQ. The V gene lost 2 bases and the J gene lost 5 bases, with 10 bases spanning the gap. The CDR3 contains 14 residues. CDR3 nucleotide sequence: TGCGCCAGCAGCTTACGAGGGGGAAATGAAAAACTGTTTTTT. It codes for CASSLRGGNEKLFF.

The chain joins TRBV7-2 to TRBJ2-3; a weak D match, TRBD2 (5 bases). The V gene lost 1 base and the J gene lost 7 bases, with 12 bases spanning the gap. This CDR3 contains 14 residues. Germline V CDR1 and CDR2: SGHTA, FQGNSA. The CDR3 loop reads CASSLGRGANTQYF. CDR3 sequence (DNA): TGTGCCAGCAGCTTAGGACGGGGTGCGAATACGCAGTATTTT.

Notes on this clone: One junction end disagrees with the germline gene, perhaps due to a read error. The V and J genes are TRBV6-1 and TRBJ1-4; D possibly corresponds to TRBD1 (5 bases). The germline CDR1 and CDR2 sequences are MNHNS and SASEGT. This CDR3 has 13 residues. The CDR3 DNA reads TGTGCCAGCAGTCGGACAACGGGCGCCTCAAAAATTTTT. Its protein is CASSRTTGASKIF.

The genes are TRBV7-9 and TRBJ2-7, with TRBD2 matching 12 bases. In germline, CDR1 is SEHNR, CDR2 FQNEAQ (reference sequence). Unmatched junction bases numbered 4, after V lost 2 bases and J lost 5 bases. CDR3 size: 15 residues. The CDR3 DNA reads as TGTGCCAGCAGCTTACTGACTAGCGGGAGTGACGAGCAGTACTTC. Protein product: CASSLLTSGSDEQYF.

The chain links TRBV28 to TRBJ2-3; 7 positions agree with TRBD2. The CDR3 length is 15 residues. Losses at the gene ends were 2 bases for V and 5 bases for J; bases not matched to a gene: 7. Germline V lookup: CDR1 MDHEN, CDR2 SYDVKM. The CDR3 here is CASSLPGGTGDTQYF. CDR3 in DNA: TGTGCCAGCAGTTTACCGGGAGGTACTGGAGATACGCAGTATTTT.

The J gene is TRBJ1-1, the V gene TRBV28; TRBD1 might be the D (6 bases). CDR1 and CDR2 from the germline V gene are MDHEN and SYDVKM. CDR3 length: 14 residues. Trimming took off 5 bases at V and 0 bases at J, with 10 bases between the two ends. In nucleotides, the CDR3 is TGTGCCAGCAGTCGAGGACAGATGAACACTGAAGCTTTCTTT. As protein: CASSRGQMNTEAFF.

This chain connects TRBV7-2 to TRBJ2-1; 9 nucleotides line up with TRBD2. This CDR3 is 16 amino acids long. Germline CDR1 reads SGHTA; CDR2 reads FQGNSA. The V segment lost 0 bases and the J segment 4 bases; nucleotides outside the gene matches: 4. The CDR3 spells CASSLAASGAYNEQFF. The CDR3 nucleotides are TGTGCCAGCAGCTTAGCGGCTAGCGGGGCTTACAATGAGCAGTTCTTC.

J is TRBJ2-3 and V is TRBV4-2, with D perhaps TRBD1 (7 bases). Trimming pared 0 bases from V and 3 bases from J, leaving 19 bases between. CDR1 is LGHNA, CDR2 YNFKEQ, per germline. The CDR3 is 18 residues long. This chain's CDR3 is CASSQDIGGQSITDTQYF. CDR3 in DNA: TGTGCCAGCAGCCAAGATATCGGGGGACAGAGCATTACAGATACGCAGTATTTT.

V is TRBV5-6 and J is TRBJ1-4; tentative D call: TRBD1 (6 bases). Germline V CDR1 and CDR2: SGHDT, YYEEEE. The CDR3 runs to 17 residues. Trimming stripped 1 base from V and 7 bases from J, with 20 bases between. The chain's CDR3 is CASSLTRGAPIGEKLFF. CDR3 coding DNA: TGTGCCAGCAGCTTGACTCGGGGGGCCCCGATCGGTGAAAAACTGTTTTTT.

This chain uses TRBV28 with TRBJ1-4; TRBD1 agrees at 8 bases. CDR1 and CDR2 from the germline V gene are MDHEN and SYDVKM. Trimming at V came to 7 bases and at J to 8 bases, leaving 9 bases not matched to a gene. The CDR3 sequence is 14 residues long. The CDR3 DNA reads as TGTGCCAGCACCAAACAGGGGGGAGACGAAAAACTGTTTTTT. It codes for CASTKQGGDEKLFF.

This rearrangement joins TRBV7-3 to TRBJ1-5; D not resolved. CDR1 is SGHTA, CDR2 FQGTGA, per germline. Trimming pared 0 bases from V and 9 bases from J, leaving 9 bases between. The CDR3 contains 13 residues. The CDR3 loop reads CASSLTAGGPQHF. The CDR3 DNA sequence: TGTGCCAGCAGCTTAACGGCGGGCGGGCCCCAGCATTTT.

The chain is built from TRBV5-8 and TRBJ1-1, with D tentatively TRBD1 (6 bases). From germline, CDR1 is SGHTS and CDR2 YDEGEE. The CDR3 has 12 residues. The V and J ends lost 2 bases and 8 bases respectively, with 10 bases between them. The DNA of the CDR3 is TGTGCCAGCAGCTTAGGCAGGGGCGAAGCTTTCTTT. Translated, it gives CASSLGRGEAFF.

The chain joins TRBV5-1 to TRBJ2-3; the D is unclear. The germline V gene has CDR1 SGHRS and CDR2 YFSETQ. Trimming removed 0 bases from V and 5 bases from J, with 4 bases in between. CDR3 length: 12 amino acids. As DNA, the CDR3 is TGCGCCAGCAGCTTGGGAGGAGATACGCAGTATTTT. Protein product: CASSLGGDTQYF.

This sequence joins TRBV6-1 and TRBJ2-7, with D uncertain. The V gene lost 3 bases and the J gene lost 4 bases, with 13 bases spanning the gap. Per germline, CDR1 MNHNS and CDR2 SASEGT. The CDR3 consists of 14 residues. This CDR3 reads CASSESGALYEQYF. The CDR3 region has the DNA TGTGCCAGCAGTGAGAGTGGTGCGCTTTACGAGCAGTACTTC.

The chain uses TRBV6-5 and TRBJ2-1, with 7 bases fitting TRBD1. The CDR3 extends over 14 amino acids. Germline loops: CDR1 MNHEY, CDR2 SVGAGI. Germline trimming cut 0 bases from V and 6 bases from J; bases unmatched to any gene: 2. DNA for the CDR3: TGTGCCAGCAGTTACTCAGGACAGGTCAATGAGCAGTTCTTC. It is translated as CASSYSGQVNEQFF.

J is TRBJ2-7 and V is TRBV5-1; 10 bases line up with TRBD2. Germline CDR1 SGHRS, CDR2 YFSETQ. The CDR3 contains 13 residues. V lost 4 bases, J lost 7 bases, and 5 bases stayed unmatched. CDR3 bases: TGCGCCAGCAGCCTCCAACTAGCGGGGGAGCAGTACTTC. Protein sequence: CASSLQLAGEQYF. Supplemented by reference TRBV5-1 and TRBJ2-7, the full variable domain reads KAGVTQTPRYLIKTRGQQVTLSCSPISGHRSVSWYQQTPGQGLQFLFEYFSETQRNKGNFPGRFSGRQFSNSRSEMNVSTLELGDSALYLCASSLQLAGEQYFGPGTRLTVT.

V is TRBV4-2 and J is TRBJ2-7, with 9 bases matching TRBD2. CDR3 length: 16 residues. Germline values: CDR1 LGHNA, CDR2 YNFKEQ. V trimming: 1 base; J trimming: 2 bases; junction bases outside the gene matches: 6. CDR3 nucleotide sequence: TGTGCCAGCAGCCAAGTGGCGGGAGGGAGCGCCTACGAGCAGTACTTC. Protein: CASSQVAGGSAYEQYF.